The T cell receptor (beta chain) under discussion was sequenced for a study of human T cells and chemical hapten exposure. In the study overall: The scalp of each patient received a weekly diphenylcyclopropenone dose for the full roughly 24-week study. Small differences in pooled library volume mainly drove the variation in TCR yields per sample. General study findings and limits: It was expanded TCRs that formed significantly more large CDR3 similarity clusters than controls did.

As for this clonotype: Antigen: not known.

MiXCR, applied by TCRdb to the RACE reads, yields one record per CDR3 protein. The table shows 55,000 to 75,000 distinct CDR3 sequences, with 12% occurring only once. This sample's time point: patch test 3, about 24 weeks after DPC sensitization. Described treatment: therapeutic diphenylcyclopropenone sensitization with weekly scalp DPC. Sequencing started from total RNA isolated from unfractionated whole blood. V was shortened by 4 bases and J by 1 base, with 15 bases between the two germline ends. Germline V gene data show CDR1 as DFQATT and CDR2 as SNEGSKA (reference sequence). CDR3 length: 15 amino acids.

The source material was whole blood, sampled in connection with sensitization to the hapten diphenylcyclopropenone (DPC). The sequence came from a man aged 30 to 39 with alopecia areata. Some clones in this sample may be carry-over from other donors' samples. The chain couples TRBV20-1 to TRBJ2-3; D remains unclear. CDR3 loop: CSATSPLSGTDTQYF. The CDR3 coding sequence is TGCAGTGCTACTTCACCTCTATCCGGCACAGATACGCAGTATTTT.